These 21 T cell receptor beta chains came from one sample sequenced in a study of early stage breast cancer tumors. Produced via immunoSEQ multiplex PCR; TCRdb's table is partial and in-frame only. In the table there are around 9,000 clones, about 70% of which are singletons. The sample comprised normal breast tissue next to the tumor. Receptors were obtained from a person between 55 and 69 years old with breast cancer.

V usage is TRBV4-3 and J usage is TRBJ1-2; perhaps TRBD1 as D (5 bases). This CDR3 is built from 15 residues. Germline-derived CDR1 and CDR2 are LGHNA and YSLEER. The ends were cut back, 1 base at V and 0 bases at J, with 9 bases in the middle. The CDR3 DNA follows: TGCGCCAGCAGCCAAGGTCCAGGGACTAACTATGGCTACACCTTC. This gives the protein CASSQGPGTNYGYTF.

The V call is TRBV7-9, the J call TRBJ1-5, with a weak D call TRBD1 (6 bases). The CDR3 covers 14 residues. The germline CDR1 and CDR2 sequences are SEHNR and FQNEAQ (reference sequence). V was pared by 6 bases and J by 5 bases, with 14 bases between. In nucleotides, the CDR3 is TGTGCCAGCAGTTCTACCGGGACACATCAGCCCCAGCATTTT. It encodes CASSSTGTHQPQHF.

The genes are TRBV29-1 and TRBJ2-7; the D gene is possibly TRBD2 (5 bases). V lost 2 bases and J 7 bases, leaving 18 bases between the germline ends. CDR1 and CDR2 from the germline V gene are SQVTM and ANQGSEA. The CDR3 is 14 residues long. DNA of the CDR3: TGCAGCGTTGAAATTAGCATAGCCCGGGGAGAGCAGTACTTC. Translating gives CSVEISIARGEQYF.

This clone has a handful of counts. V gene TRBV5-1 combines with J gene TRBJ1-2; D might be TRBD1 (6 bases). Germline values: CDR1 SGHRS, CDR2 YFSETQ. The V and J ends lost 0 bases and 10 bases respectively, with 10 bases between them. The CDR3 has 12 residues. The CDR3 DNA sequence: TGCGCCAGCAGCTTGGCAGGGGTAGACTACACCTTC. It yields the protein CASSLAGVDYTF.

This clone is labeled medium-sized (0.01 to 0.1%). The chain carries TRBV19 and TRBJ2-2; perhaps TRBD2 as D (6 bases). Germline V gene sequence: CDR1 LNHDA, CDR2 SQIVND (reference sequence). CDR3 length: 15 amino acids. The V gene lost 3 bases and the J gene lost 5 bases, with 13 bases spanning the gap. CDR3 protein: CASSIMGGRTGELFF. The DNA for the CDR3 is TGTGCCAGTAGTATTATGGGGGGTAGGACCGGGGAGCTGTTTTTT.

This clone was seen only once. The chain employs TRBV6-5 and TRBJ2-7, with 7 nucleotides matching TRBD2. The CDR3 has 15 residues. J gave up 9 bases and V 5 bases, and 16 bases lay outside the gene matches. Germline CDR1 MNHEY, CDR2 SVGAGI. The CDR3 loop is CASSRPSGEPTVQYF. The DNA of the CDR3 is TGTGCCAGCAGTCGTCCTAGCGGAGAACCTACGGTGCAGTACTTC.

This clone was found once. The same CDR3 is also encoded by other DNA sequences in this sample. V usage is TRBV1 and J usage is TRBJ2-1; TRBD2, as called in the table, went unchecked against the DNA. TRBV1 counts as a pseudogene. The CDR3 sequence is 15 residues long. CDR3 coding DNA: TGCACCAGCAGCCAGTTAGCGGGAGGGGCTAATGAGCAGTTCTTC. It specifies CTSSQLAGGANEQFF.

The rearrangement joins TRBV18 to TRBJ2-6, with 7 bases fitting TRBD1. The CDR3 loop spans 14 amino acids. CDR1 is KGHSH, CDR2 LQKENI, per germline. Unmatched junction bases numbered 6, after V lost 4 bases and J lost 9 bases. The CDR3 protein is CASSLGQVSNVLTF. In DNA, the CDR3 is TGTGCCAGCTCACTAGGACAGGTGAGCAACGTCCTGACTTTC.

The V and J genes are TRBV7-9 and TRBJ1-4; the match to TRBD1 covers 9 bases. The CDR3 is 14 residues long. The V gene end was trimmed by 7 bases and the J gene end by 6 bases; junction bases not matched to a gene: 6. Germline CDR1 SEHNR, CDR2 FQNEAQ (reference sequence). CDR3 residues: CASNRDRADEKLFF. The CDR3 nucleotides read TGTGCCAGCAACCGGGACAGGGCGGATGAAAAACTGTTTTTT.

This clone was seen more than once but under ten times. The chain recombines TRBV30 with TRBJ1-5; 8 bases are shared with TRBD1. The germline V gene has CDR1 GTSNPN and CDR2 SVGIG (reference sequence). The CDR3 runs 15 residues. With V trimmed by 0 bases and J by 6 bases, 7 bases remained unmatched. The CDR3 spells CAWSVGAGGTQPQHF. The CDR3 DNA follows: TGTGCCTGGAGTGTTGGGGCAGGGGGCACTCAGCCCCAGCATTTT.

The chain couples TRBV10-3 to TRBJ2-7, with 11 bases identical to TRBD1. Trimming took 4 bases from V and 3 from J; bases not matched to a gene: 8. The CDR3 covers 16 residues. Germline CDR1 reads ENHRY; CDR2 reads SYGVKD. As DNA, the CDR3 is TGTGCCATCAGTGCCGGACCGGGACAGGGGGACTACGAGCAGTACTTC. Protein product: CAISAGPGQGDYEQYF.

The chain joins TRBV5-1 to TRBJ1-2, with a tentative D call TRBD1 (5 bases). This CDR3 contains 13 residues. V shed 4 bases and J shed 4 bases, with 11 bases lying between them. Germline values: CDR1 SGHRS, CDR2 YFSETQ. The CDR3 DNA reads as TGCGCCAGCAGCGGTCAAGGGGCCTATGGCTACACCTTC. Translation gives CASSGQGAYGYTF.

The rearrangement links TRBV5-6 to TRBJ2-3; D call uncertain. The germline CDR1 and CDR2 sequences are SGHDT and YYEEEE. This CDR3 comprises 17 residues. Between the trimmed V and J ends, which lost 1 base and 2 bases, there was a span of 17 bases. The CDR3 coding sequence is TGTGCCAGCAGCTTGAGGTCCGGGTCGCCTCACACAGATACGCAGTATTTT. It is translated as CASSLRSGSPHTDTQYF.

This clone was recorded once. The CDR3 bases are TGCGCCAGCAGCCAAGATCTAAACACAGATACGCAGTATTTT. This encodes CASSQDLNTDTQYF. This chain uses TRBV4-1 with TRBJ2-3; D not resolved. Germline V lookup: CDR1 MGHRA, CDR2 YSYEKL. This CDR3 spans 14 amino acids. V was clipped by 0 bases and J by 2 bases, with 6 bases between them.

The chain uses TRBV30 and TRBJ1-2, with TRBD1 as a possible D gene (6 bases). Trimming stripped 5 bases from V and 8 bases from J, with 18 bases between. This CDR3 is 13 amino acids long. The germline CDR1 and CDR2 sequences are GTSNPN and SVGIG (reference sequence). CDR3 in amino acids: CAWRSIQGLGYTF. The CDR3, as DNA: TGTGCCTGGCGCTCTATACAGGGTCTGGGCTACACCTTC.

This clone has a handful of counts. The chain has TRBV28 and TRBJ1-4; D is perhaps TRBD1 (6 bases). The germline V gene has CDR1 MDHEN and CDR2 SYDVKM. V was pared by 5 bases and J by 10 bases, with 11 bases between. The CDR3 totals 12 residues. CDR3 loop: CASSAPRGKLFF. The DNA for the CDR3 is TGTGCCAGCAGTGCCCCCAGGGGAAAACTGTTTTTT. Variable domain in full (rest from reference TRBV28 and TRBJ1-4): DVKVTQSSRYLVKRTGEKVFLECVQDMDHENMFWYRQDPGLGLRLIYFSYDVKMKEKGDIPEGYSVSREKKERFSLILESASTNQTSMYLCASSAPRGKLFFGSGTQLSVL.

This clone is a singleton in its sample. The chain carries TRBV11-2 and TRBJ2-5; the match to TRBD2 covers 8 bases. The CDR3 contains 16 residues. The V gene's germline CDR1 is SGHAT and CDR2 FQNNGV. The J segment lost 4 bases and the V segment lost 1 base, leaving 8 bases of the junction unmatched. The CDR3 sequence is CASSLVDGRGGETQYF. Written as DNA, the CDR3 is TGTGCCAGCAGCTTAGTTGACGGGAGGGGCGGAGAGACCCAGTACTTC.

V usage is TRBV4-3 and J usage is TRBJ2-3; a possible D gene is TRBD2 (6 bases). V gave up 1 base and J gave up 5 bases, with 7 bases separating them. Germline-derived CDR1 and CDR2 are LGHNA and YSLEER. CDR3 length: 13 amino acids. The CDR3 DNA reads TGCGCCAGCAGCCAAGTCGGGAGAGATACGCAGTATTTT. Its protein is CASSQVGRDTQYF.

The chain carries TRBV18 and TRBJ1-4; D gene unclear. The CDR3 is 15 amino acids. Trimming pared 3 bases from V and 2 bases from J, leaving 10 bases between. Germline loops: CDR1 KGHSH, CDR2 LQKENI. CDR3 DNA: TGTGCCAGCTCACCTCTGCCAAGCACTAATGAAAAACTGTTTTTT. Its translation: CASSPLPSTNEKLFF.

The chain joins TRBV28 to TRBJ1-2; 8 bases are shared with TRBD1. Germline V gene lookup returns CDR1 MDHEN and CDR2 SYDVKM. The CDR3 extends over 16 amino acids. Losses at the gene ends were 7 bases for V and 1 base for J; bases not matched to a gene: 11. The DNA for the CDR3 is TGTGCCAGCACGGCGAGCCGGACAGGGAATAACTATGGCTACACCTTC. It codes for CASTASRTGNNYGYTF.

The chain carries TRBV28 and TRBJ2-3, with D possibly being TRBD1 (6 bases). Between the trimmed V and J ends, which lost 3 bases and 11 bases, there was a span of 27 bases. Germline V gene sequence: CDR1 MDHEN, CDR2 SYDVKM. The CDR3 sequence is 17 residues long. CDR3 sequence: CASSFGFTGSSGLRQYF. The CDR3 nucleotides are TGTGCCAGCAGTTTTGGTTTTACAGGGTCCTCCGGGTTGAGGCAGTATTTT.